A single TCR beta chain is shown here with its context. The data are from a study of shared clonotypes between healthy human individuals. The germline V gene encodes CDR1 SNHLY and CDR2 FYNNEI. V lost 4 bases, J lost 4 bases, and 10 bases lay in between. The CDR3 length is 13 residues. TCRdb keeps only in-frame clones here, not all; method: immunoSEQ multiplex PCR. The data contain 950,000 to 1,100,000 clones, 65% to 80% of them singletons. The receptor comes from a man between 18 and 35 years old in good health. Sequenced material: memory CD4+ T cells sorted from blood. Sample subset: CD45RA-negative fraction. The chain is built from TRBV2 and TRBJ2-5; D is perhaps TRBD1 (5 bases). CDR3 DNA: TGTGCCAGCAGTGTTGACAGTCCAGAGACCCAGTACTTC. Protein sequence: CASSVDSPETQYF.